A selection of T cell receptor beta chains follows, all from one sample in a study of early T cells in non-severe SARS-CoV-2 infection. TCRdb processed the 5' RACE reads anew with MiXCR; each CDR3 protein has one entry. The sample gives 50,000 to 75,000 distinct CDR3 sequences, about 6% of which show up once; around 3.3% is in the top ten. Sequencing used whole blood, obtained at baseline. The receptor set was obtained from an adult who was a healthcare worker with PCR-confirmed SARS-CoV-2 infection or an uninfected control (not recorded which). Both conserved end residues are part of each CDR3. Fields, in order: D gene, V gene, clone size, J gene, CDR3 DNA, CDR3 protein. A D gene is named only where the DNA matches it firmly. Only some rows state a clone size, as once, few, many or a class for expanded clones.

d_call: .
v_call: TRBV28
clone_size: .
j_call: TRBJ2-7
cdr3_nt: TGTGCCAGCAAGGGACCCTACCACTACGAGCAGTACTTC
cdr3_aa: CASKGPYHYEQYF

d_call: .
v_call: TRBV2
clone_size: many
j_call: TRBJ2-1
cdr3_nt: TGTGCCAGCAGTTCTCTAGCCAATGAGCAGTTCTTC
cdr3_aa: CASSSLANEQFF

d_call: .
v_call: TRBV29-1
clone_size: medium-sized
j_call: TRBJ1-2
cdr3_nt: TGCAGCGTAACGACGGCTACTAACTATGGCTACACCTTC
cdr3_aa: CSVTTATNYGYTF

d_call: .
v_call: TRBV20-1
clone_size: many
j_call: TRBJ1-1
cdr3_nt: TGCAGTGCTAGAGTGGGGACGGGGAACACTGAAGCTTTCTTT
cdr3_aa: CSARVGTGNTEAFF

d_call: .
v_call: TRBV6-1
clone_size: few
j_call: TRBJ2-3
cdr3_nt: TGTGCCAGCAGTCAGATCACAGATACGCAGTATTTT
cdr3_aa: CASSQITDTQYF

d_call: TRBD1
v_call: TRBV5-1
clone_size: many
j_call: TRBJ2-5
cdr3_nt: TGCGCCAGCAGCATGGGACAGGGACAAGAGACCCAGTACTTC
cdr3_aa: CASSMGQGQETQYF

d_call: TRBD1
v_call: TRBV28
clone_size: many
j_call: TRBJ2-7
cdr3_nt: TGTGCCAGCAGTTTGCCGCAGGGGGCTCACTACGAGCAGTACTTC
cdr3_aa: CASSLPQGAHYEQYF

d_call: TRBD2
v_call: TRBV12-3/TRBV12-4
clone_size: many
j_call: TRBJ2-3
cdr3_nt: TGTGCCAGCAGTTGGCGGTGGGCTAGCGGGAGGACCCCAGATACGCAGTATTTT
cdr3_aa: CASSWRWASGRTPDTQYF

d_call: .
v_call: TRBV29-1
clone_size: many
j_call: TRBJ2-5
cdr3_nt: TGCAGCGTACAGGGTTGGGAGACCCAGTACTTC
cdr3_aa: CSVQGWETQYF

d_call: TRBD1
v_call: TRBV12-3/TRBV12-4
clone_size: many
j_call: TRBJ2-3
cdr3_nt: TGTGCCAGCAGTCCGGGACAGGGGGCTGATACGCAGTATTTT
cdr3_aa: CASSPGQGADTQYF

d_call: .
v_call: TRBV3-1
clone_size: many
j_call: TRBJ2-1
cdr3_nt: TGTGCCAGCAGCCAAGACAGTGGGAGGCGGCAGTTCTTC
cdr3_aa: CASSQDSGRRQFF

d_call: .
v_call: TRBV21-1
clone_size: .
j_call: TRBJ1-5
cdr3_nt: TGTGCCAGCAGCAAAGAAGGGGATGAGAGCAATCAGCCCCAGCATTTT
cdr3_aa: CASSKEGDESNQPQHF

d_call: TRBD2
v_call: TRBV29-1
clone_size: many
j_call: TRBJ2-2
cdr3_nt: TGCAGCGTTGTCGGTCTAGCGGGAGACACCGGGGAGCTGTTTTTT
cdr3_aa: CSVVGLAGDTGELFF

d_call: TRBD1
v_call: TRBV7-8
clone_size: .
j_call: TRBJ1-1
cdr3_nt: TGTGCCAGCTCATTAATGGCAGGGGGGGGAGAAGCTTTCTTT
cdr3_aa: CASSLMAGGGEAFF

d_call: TRBD1
v_call: TRBV4-1
clone_size: many
j_call: TRBJ2-6
cdr3_nt: TGCGCCAGCAGCCAAGATCGGAACCCTGGGACAGGACTCTCTGGGGCCAACGTCCTGACTTTC
cdr3_aa: CASSQDRNPGTGLSGANVLTF

d_call: .
v_call: TRBV10-3
clone_size: many
j_call: TRBJ1-6
cdr3_nt: TGTGCCATCAGTGTTGAGACCCCAGATTCACCCCTCCACTTT
cdr3_aa: CAISVETPDSPLHF

d_call: .
v_call: TRBV18
clone_size: .
j_call: TRBJ1-5
cdr3_nt: TGTGCCAGCTCACAACTGGGAGGGGTACCTCAGCCCCAGCATTTT
cdr3_aa: CASSQLGGVPQPQHF

d_call: TRBD2
v_call: TRBV20-1
clone_size: many
j_call: TRBJ2-1
cdr3_nt: TGCAGTGCACCAATGAGGGAAGGACTAGCGGTAAGCTCCTACAATGAGCAGTTCTTC
cdr3_aa: CSAPMREGLAVSSYNEQFF

d_call: .
v_call: TRBV12-3/TRBV12-4
clone_size: many
j_call: TRBJ1-5
cdr3_nt: TGTGCCAGCAGTCCCGAGAGGAGAGGCAATCAGCCCCAGCATTTT
cdr3_aa: CASSPERRGNQPQHF

d_call: .
v_call: TRBV21-1
clone_size: .
j_call: TRBJ1-6
cdr3_nt: TGTGCCAGCAGCCTGAAGAGGAGACAGGGGAGAGGAAGGCATAATTCACCCCTCCACTTT
cdr3_aa: CASSLKRRQGRGRHNSPLHF

d_call: .
v_call: TRBV3-1
clone_size: many
j_call: TRBJ1-6
cdr3_nt: TGTGCCAGCAGCCAAGAGGGCTGGGCGTCCCAACCCCTCCACTTT
cdr3_aa: CASSQEGWASQPLHF

d_call: TRBD2
v_call: TRBV20-1
clone_size: few
j_call: TRBJ2-1
cdr3_nt: TGCAGTGTCGGCGGGAGTTTCAATGAGCAGTTCTTC
cdr3_aa: CSVGGSFNEQFF

d_call: .
v_call: TRBV5-5
clone_size: many
j_call: TRBJ2-7
cdr3_nt: TGTGCCAGCAGCCCGGGGACCCGGAGCGAGCAGTACTTC
cdr3_aa: CASSPGTRSEQYF

d_call: .
v_call: TRBV28
clone_size: many
j_call: TRBJ2-7
cdr3_nt: TGTGCCAGCAGGGGGGACCTCTACGAGCAGTACTTC
cdr3_aa: CASRGDLYEQYF

d_call: TRBD1
v_call: TRBV4-2
clone_size: .
j_call: TRBJ2-1
cdr3_nt: TGTGCCAGCAGCCTGAACTCCGGGACAGGGAATCATAATGAGCAGTTCTTC
cdr3_aa: CASSLNSGTGNHNEQFF

d_call: TRBD1
v_call: TRBV11-2
clone_size: many
j_call: TRBJ1-2
cdr3_nt: TGTGCCAGCAGCCACAGGGGTTACGGCTACACCTTC
cdr3_aa: CASSHRGYGYTF

d_call: TRBD1
v_call: TRBV11-2
clone_size: many
j_call: TRBJ1-2
cdr3_nt: TGTGCCAGCAGCTTCGGACAGGGAGAGGGCTACACCTTC
cdr3_aa: CASSFGQGEGYTF

d_call: .
v_call: TRBV19
clone_size: many
j_call: TRBJ2-7
cdr3_nt: TGTGCCAGTAGTATAGCTGGGACCTACGAGCAGTACTTC
cdr3_aa: CASSIAGTYEQYF

d_call: .
v_call: TRBV11-2
clone_size: many
j_call: TRBJ1-2
cdr3_nt: TGTGCCAGCAGTTCAGGATCGACTAACTATGGCTACACCTTC
cdr3_aa: CASSSGSTNYGYTF

d_call: .
v_call: TRBV7-9
clone_size: many
j_call: TRBJ2-7
cdr3_nt: TGTGCCAGCAGCCGCGACACCTACGAGCAGTACTTC
cdr3_aa: CASSRDTYEQYF

d_call: TRBD2
v_call: TRBV20-1
clone_size: many
j_call: TRBJ2-7
cdr3_nt: TGCAGTGCTAGAGATGGGACTAGGGAGTACGAGCAGTACTTC
cdr3_aa: CSARDGTREYEQYF

d_call: TRBD2
v_call: TRBV27
clone_size: .
j_call: TRBJ2-7
cdr3_nt: TGTGCCAGCAGTTCGCGGACTAGCGGGAGTCCCTACGAGCAGTACTTC
cdr3_aa: CASSSRTSGSPYEQYF

d_call: .
v_call: TRBV3-1
clone_size: many
j_call: TRBJ1-2
cdr3_nt: TGTGCCAGCAGCCAAGCTTTGACCTACACCTTC
cdr3_aa: CASSQALTYTF

d_call: .
v_call: TRBV30
clone_size: many
j_call: TRBJ2-7
cdr3_nt: TGTGCCTGTCGGCGGAGCTCCTACGAGCAGTACTTC
cdr3_aa: CACRRSSYEQYF

d_call: TRBD1
v_call: TRBV6-4
clone_size: many
j_call: TRBJ1-5
cdr3_nt: TGTGCCAGCAGTGACGAAGACAGGGGATTTGGAAGCAATCAGCCCCAGCATTTT
cdr3_aa: CASSDEDRGFGSNQPQHF

d_call: .
v_call: TRBV11-2
clone_size: many
j_call: TRBJ1-1
cdr3_nt: TGTGCCAGCAGCTTAGGTTACGCGGCGAACACTGAAGCTTTCTTT
cdr3_aa: CASSLGYAANTEAFF

d_call: TRBD1
v_call: TRBV7-2
clone_size: .
j_call: TRBJ2-7
cdr3_nt: TGTGCCAGCAGCTCGTACAGGGGTCTCTACGAGCAGTACTTC
cdr3_aa: CASSSYRGLYEQYF

d_call: .
v_call: TRBV10-3
clone_size: few
j_call: TRBJ2-7
cdr3_nt: TGTGCCATCAGTGCAGGGGAGGGACTCGAGCAGTACTTC
cdr3_aa: CAISAGEGLEQYF

d_call: .
v_call: TRBV18
clone_size: many
j_call: TRBJ2-3
cdr3_nt: TGTGCCAGCTCCCACGGGGCGAGCGCAGATACGCAGTATTTT
cdr3_aa: CASSHGASADTQYF

d_call: .
v_call: TRBV6-5
clone_size: few
j_call: TRBJ2-7
cdr3_nt: TGTGCCAGCAGTTCCCTCGGGGAGGAGCAGTACTTC
cdr3_aa: CASSSLGEEQYF

d_call: .
v_call: TRBV6-2/TRBV6-3
clone_size: many
j_call: TRBJ2-2
cdr3_nt: TGTGCCAGCAAAGTCGGCACCGGGGAGCTGTTTTTT
cdr3_aa: CASKVGTGELFF

d_call: TRBD1
v_call: TRBV29-1
clone_size: many
j_call: TRBJ2-7
cdr3_nt: TGCAGCGTTGAAATGGGGCTCTACAGGGGGAGTGCCTACGAGCAGTACTTC
cdr3_aa: CSVEMGLYRGSAYEQYF

d_call: TRBD2
v_call: TRBV25-1
clone_size: few
j_call: TRBJ2-1
cdr3_nt: TGTGCCAGCAGTCGGGAGGGTATCCACAATGAGCAGTTCTTC
cdr3_aa: CASSREGIHNEQFF

d_call: .
v_call: TRBV6-5
clone_size: many
j_call: TRBJ2-7
cdr3_nt: TGTGCCAGCAGTTACTCGTATAACTACGAGCAGTACTTC
cdr3_aa: CASSYSYNYEQYF

d_call: .
v_call: TRBV5-1
clone_size: few
j_call: TRBJ1-2
cdr3_nt: TGCGCCAGCAGCCCCGGGGGAGGGCACTATGGCTACACCTTC
cdr3_aa: CASSPGGGHYGYTF

d_call: .
v_call: TRBV10-2
clone_size: many
j_call: TRBJ1-2
cdr3_nt: TGCGCCAGCAGTGAAGAGCCGGGCTATGGCTACACCTTC
cdr3_aa: CASSEEPGYGYTF

d_call: TRBD2
v_call: TRBV28
clone_size: medium-sized
j_call: TRBJ2-6
cdr3_nt: TGTGCCAGCAACCCGCTAGCGGGAGGGAGCTCTGGGGCCAACGTCCTGACTTTC
cdr3_aa: CASNPLAGGSSGANVLTF

d_call: .
v_call: TRBV3-1
clone_size: .
j_call: TRBJ2-1
cdr3_nt: TGTGCCAGCAGCCAAGATGGGCTCCATATCTACAATGAGCAGTTCTTC
cdr3_aa: CASSQDGLHIYNEQFF

d_call: .
v_call: TRBV7-6
clone_size: .
j_call: TRBJ2-3
cdr3_nt: TGTGCCAGCAGCCCAAACCCACCGACTAGTATTGATACGCAGTATTTT
cdr3_aa: CASSPNPPTSIDTQYF

d_call: .
v_call: TRBV6-1
clone_size: many
j_call: TRBJ2-6
cdr3_nt: TGTGCCAGCACGAGGAATACTGGGGCCAACGTCCTGACTTTC
cdr3_aa: CASTRNTGANVLTF

d_call: TRBD1
v_call: TRBV6-6
clone_size: few
j_call: TRBJ2-7
cdr3_nt: TGTGCCAGCAACCCAGGGGGCGACGAGCAGTACTTC
cdr3_aa: CASNPGGDEQYF

d_call: TRBD1
v_call: TRBV12-3/TRBV12-4
clone_size: many
j_call: TRBJ1-5
cdr3_nt: TGTGCCAGCAGTCCTCGACAGGGGGGACGCAATCAGCCCCAGCATTTT
cdr3_aa: CASSPRQGGRNQPQHF

d_call: .
v_call: TRBV29-1
clone_size: many
j_call: TRBJ2-7
cdr3_nt: TGCAGCGTTGCCAAGGCGGCCTACGAGCAGTACTTC
cdr3_aa: CSVAKAAYEQYF

d_call: TRBD1
v_call: TRBV6-6
clone_size: few
j_call: TRBJ1-2
cdr3_nt: TGTGCCACCCAGAGGACAGGGAACTATGGCTACACCTTC
cdr3_aa: CATQRTGNYGYTF

d_call: .
v_call: TRBV20-1
clone_size: .
j_call: TRBJ2-3
cdr3_nt: TGCAGTGCTAGAGAAAGCAAAGGAGGCACAGATACGCAGTATTTT
cdr3_aa: CSARESKGGTDTQYF